The 13 T cell receptor beta chains below all came from one sample that was sequenced in a study of shared clonotypes between healthy human individuals. Data came from immunoSEQ multiplex PCR; TCRdb stores just in-frame clones and leaves some out. The table includes some 79,000 clones, 50% to 70% detected once. The sequencing input was memory CD8+ T cells sorted from blood. As for subset: CD45RO+ cells pooled with CCR7-negative TemRA cells. The receptor source for this set is a man between 25 and 39 years old in good health.

This clone has only one observation. CDR3 residues: CASSQGHRAYEQYF. The CDR3 nucleotides read TGCGCCAGCAGCCAAGGGCACAGGGCCTACGAGCAGTACTTC. The rearrangement links TRBV4-3 to TRBJ2-7, with D perhaps matching TRBD1 (6 bases). The CDR3 runs to 14 residues. The V end was cut by 1 base, the J end by 2 bases, with 9 bases between. Germline values: CDR1 LGHNA, CDR2 YSLEER.

The chain links TRBV11-1 to TRBJ2-3, with 7 bases fitting TRBD1. This CDR3 contains 14 residues. CDR1 and CDR2 from the germline V gene are SGHAT and FQDESV (reference sequence). V was clipped by 2 bases and J by 4 bases; unmatched bases: 3. CDR3 loop: CASSLTQGPDTQYF. The CDR3 nucleotides read TGTGCCAGCAGCTTAACACAGGGGCCAGATACGCAGTATTTT. The variable domain in full, with the rest retrieved from reference TRBV11-1 and TRBJ2-3, is EAEVAQSPRYKITEKSQAVAFWCDPISGHATLYWYRQILGQGPELLVQFQDESVVDDSQLPKDRFSAERLKGVDSTLKIQPAELGDSAMYLCASSLTQGPDTQYFGPGTRLTVL.

J is TRBJ2-7 and V is TRBV10-2; 7 bases are shared with TRBD1. The CDR3 loop spans 14 amino acids. Germline CDR1 is WSHSY and CDR2 is SAAADI. Trimming at V came to 7 bases and at J to 5 bases, leaving 11 bases not matched to a gene. The CDR3 coding sequence is TGCGCCAGCACCCTGACAGGGAGCAGGGACGAGCAGTACTTC. Translating gives CASTLTGSRDEQYF.

J is TRBJ2-7 and V is TRBV7-7; D is possibly TRBD1 (6 bases). Per the germline V gene, CDR1 is SSHAT and CDR2 is FNYEAQ (reference sequence). V gave up 5 bases and J gave up 4 bases, with 18 bases separating them. The CDR3 extends over 15 amino acids. The CDR3 nucleotides read TGTGCCAGCAGCGCAGCTTCAGGGGATATTTACGAGCAGTACTTC. It specifies CASSAASGDIYEQYF.

This sequence joins TRBV5-5 and TRBJ2-7, with D perhaps matching TRBD1 (5 bases). CDR1 SGHKS and CDR2 YYEKEE come from the germline V gene (reference sequence). This CDR3 spans 15 amino acids. Trimming removed 3 bases at V and 2 bases at J, with 15 bases between. CDR3 coding DNA: TGTGCCAGCAGCTCGTGGGGCAGGTCTACCTACGAGCAGTACTTC. It codes for CASSSWGRSTYEQYF.

The chain is built from TRBV5-6 and TRBJ2-3; 12 nucleotides agree with TRBD2. V shed 0 bases and J 0 bases; nucleotides not matched to a gene: 8. The CDR3 consists of 19 residues. Germline V gene lookup returns CDR1 SGHDT and CDR2 YYEEEE. CDR3 residues: CASSLAHGLAGPSTDTQYF. The DNA for the CDR3 is TGTGCCAGCAGCTTGGCCCATGGACTAGCGGGACCTAGCACAGATACGCAGTATTTT.

This clone showed up many times. A far larger clone is just one base off, so this is likely a read error. The chain recombines TRBV4-3 with TRBJ1-1; D gene unclear. V was clipped by 8 bases and J by 1 base, with 11 bases between them. This CDR3 has 13 amino acids. The germline CDR1 and CDR2 sequences are LGHNA and YSLEER. In DNA form, the CDR3 reads TGCGCCAGCCGCCCCCCCAAGAACACTGAAGCTTTCTTT. Encoded protein: CASRPPKNTEAFF.

This chain links TRBV27 with TRBJ2-2; D remains unclear. Trimming pared 4 bases from V and 6 bases from J, leaving 9 bases between. CDR3 length equals 13 residues. CDR1 MNHEY and CDR2 SMNVEV come from the germline V gene (reference sequence). The CDR3 nucleotides read TGTGCCAGCAGTTGGGCTAAATCCGGGGAGCTGTTTTTT. Its protein product is CASSWAKSGELFF.

The chain joins TRBV6-1 to TRBJ2-7; 7 bases agree with TRBD2. Per germline, CDR1 MNHNS and CDR2 SASEGT. The CDR3 contains 12 residues. The trim removed 6 bases at V and 3 bases at J, leaving 2 bases unmatched. The CDR3, as DNA: TGTGCCAGCAGGGCTAGCGGCTACGAGCAGTACTTC. Protein: CASRASGYEQYF.

The rearrangement links TRBV15 to TRBJ2-3; the D gene is possibly TRBD2 (6 bases). This CDR3 has 13 amino acids. V lost 3 bases, J lost 3 bases, and 7 bases lay in between. Germline CDR1 LNHNV, CDR2 YYDKDF (reference sequence). CDR3 residues: CATSSGGTDTQYF. The CDR3, as DNA: TGTGCCACCAGCAGTGGGGGGACAGATACGCAGTATTTT.

The chain combines TRBV11-3 with TRBJ2-1, with a tentative D call TRBD1 (6 bases). The germline gives CDR1 SGHNT, CDR2 YENEEA. Trimming removed 8 bases from V and 8 bases from J, with 16 bases in between. CDR3 size: 13 residues. The CDR3: CASLGSGHDEQFF. The CDR3 bases are TGTGCCAGCTTGGGGTCGGGACATGATGAGCAGTTCTTC.

The chain recombines TRBV7-9 with TRBJ2-1; D is ambiguous. The CDR3 sequence is 13 residues long. Germline CDR1 SEHNR, CDR2 FQNEAQ (reference sequence). V gave up 0 bases and J gave up 6 bases, with 6 bases separating them. The CDR3 bases are TGTGCCAGCAGCTTAGCCGAGTTCAATGAGCAGTTCTTC. Protein: CASSLAEFNEQFF.

In its sample, this clone was seen a few times. This sequence joins TRBV30 and TRBJ2-1; no clear D. The CDR3 runs to 13 residues. Looked up from germline, CDR1 is GTSNPN and CDR2 is SVGIG (reference sequence). V was cut by 2 bases and J by 0 bases, with 5 bases left in between. The DNA of the CDR3 is TGTGCCTGGAGTCGTAGCTCCTACAATGAGCAGTTCTTC. Amino acids: CAWSRSSYNEQFF.